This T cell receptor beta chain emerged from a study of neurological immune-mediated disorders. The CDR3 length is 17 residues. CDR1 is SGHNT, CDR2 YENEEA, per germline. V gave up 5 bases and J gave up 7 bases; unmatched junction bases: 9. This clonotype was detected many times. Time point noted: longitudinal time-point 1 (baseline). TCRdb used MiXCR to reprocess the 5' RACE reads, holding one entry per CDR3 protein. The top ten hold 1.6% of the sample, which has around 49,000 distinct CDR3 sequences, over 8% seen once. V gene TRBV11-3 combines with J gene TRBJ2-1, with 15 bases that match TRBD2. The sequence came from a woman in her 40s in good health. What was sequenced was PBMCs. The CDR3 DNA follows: TGTGCCAGCAGCGACAAGGGACTAGCGGGAGGTAGGAATGAGCAGTTCTTC. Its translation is CASSDKGLAGGRNEQFF.